One and the same sample provided the 12 T cell receptor beta chains below, sequenced in a study of blood T cell repertoires in COVID-19. Measured with immunoSEQ multiplex PCR; TCRdb has only the in-frame clones, and not every one. The table includes 250,000 or so clones, 80% to 95% detected once. Material for sequencing was peripheral blood. The receptors shown here come from a man aged 30 to 45 with COVID-19, enrolled during active disease.

This clone was seen just once. The CDR3 loop is CASSLDSGTGVLDSPLHF. In nucleotides, the CDR3 is TGTGCCAGCAGCTTAGATTCCGGGACAGGTGTCCTTGATTCACCCCTCCACTTT. The chain recombines TRBV11-3 with TRBJ1-6; 8 bases map to TRBD1. J was trimmed by 8 bases and V by 0 bases; bases with no gene match: 12. Per germline, CDR1 SGHNT and CDR2 YENEEA. This CDR3 is built from 18 residues.

This sequence joins TRBV10-3 and TRBJ2-1, with a weak D call TRBD1 (6 bases). Trimming pared 6 bases from V and 6 bases from J, leaving 18 bases between. Germline loops: CDR1 ENHRY, CDR2 SYGVKD. CDR3 length: 15 residues. The CDR3 spells CAISAQDRSGNEQFF. In DNA, the CDR3 is TGTGCCATCAGCGCCCAAGACAGGTCAGGCAATGAGCAGTTCTTC.

The rearrangement joins TRBV11-2 to TRBJ1-4, with 9 bases that match TRBD1. V trimming: 6 bases; J trimming: 8 bases; junction bases outside the gene matches: 4. The germline gives CDR1 SGHAT, CDR2 FQNNGV. The CDR3 has 13 amino acids. In DNA form, the CDR3 reads TGTGCCAGCAGTTGGGACAGGGCCGAAAAACTGTTTTTT. This translates into CASSWDRAEKLFF.

The chain is built from TRBV4-1 and TRBJ2-7; tentatively, D is TRBD2 (7 bases). Per germline, CDR1 MGHRA and CDR2 YSYEKL. V lost 0 bases and J 6 bases, leaving 21 bases between the germline ends. The CDR3 length is 17 residues. In nucleotides, the CDR3 is TGCGCCAGCAGCCAAGATGCGTGGGGGAGGGGGGGCCTCGAGCAGTACTTC. This encodes CASSQDAWGRGGLEQYF.

The rearrangement joins TRBV5-5 to TRBJ1-5; no definite D call. Germline V gene lookup returns CDR1 SGHKS and CDR2 YYEKEE (reference sequence). The CDR3 is 17 residues long. V was pared by 0 bases and J by 0 bases, with 13 bases between. CDR3 DNA: TGTGCCAGCAGCTTGGCGGAGCCCCTCCTTAGCAATCAGCCCCAGCATTTT. Amino acid sequence: CASSLAEPLLSNQPQHF.

This chain joins TRBV7-3 and TRBJ2-7; D is uncertain. The CDR3 loop spans 13 amino acids. Trimming left V 3 bases short and J 3 bases short, with 9 bases between. CDR1 is SGHTA and CDR2 is FQGTGA in the germline V gene. The CDR3 loop reads CASSFGRLYEQYF. The CDR3 DNA sequence: TGTGCCAGCAGCTTCGGCAGACTCTACGAGCAGTACTTC.

The gene calls are TRBV4-1 and TRBJ1-6; weak D call: TRBD1 (6 bases). Trimming pared 2 bases from V and 10 bases from J, leaving 21 bases between. In germline, CDR1 is MGHRA, CDR2 YSYEKL. The CDR3 extends over 17 amino acids. CDR3 loop: CASSQSRIQGEQSPLHF. CDR3 DNA: TGCGCCAGCAGCCAATCAAGAATACAGGGTGAGCAATCACCCCTCCACTTT.

This clone was seen just once. The CDR3 spells CASSIYQGAGYNEQFF. CDR3 DNA sequence: TGTGCCAGTAGTATATACCAGGGGGCCGGATACAATGAGCAGTTCTTC. The V gene is TRBV19, the J gene TRBJ2-1, with TRBD1 identical over 8 bases. V lost 2 bases and J lost 4; bases outside the gene matches: 7. The germline V gene has CDR1 LNHDA and CDR2 SQIVND (reference sequence). CDR3 length equals 16 residues.

The chain combines TRBV19 with TRBJ2-1, with a tentative D call TRBD1 (6 bases). Germline CDR1 and CDR2: LNHDA and SQIVND (reference sequence). V lost 6 bases and J 0 bases, leaving 12 bases between the germline ends. The CDR3 runs to 15 residues. CDR3: CASSLTGSSYNEQFF. The CDR3 DNA follows: TGTGCCAGTAGCCTCACAGGGAGCTCCTACAATGAGCAGTTCTTC.

The chain uses TRBV29-1 and TRBJ1-1, with D perhaps TRBD1 (5 bases). Germline CDR1 and CDR2: SQVTM and ANQGSEA. V lost 4 bases to trimming and J lost 10 bases, with 19 bases between them. The CDR3 is made up of 13 amino acids. The CDR3 region has the DNA TGCAGCGTTGGAGAAGACAGTTTCTTCCCAGCTTTCTTT. This sequence encodes CSVGEDSFFPAFF.

The V call is TRBV29-1, the J call TRBJ1-2, with a possible D match to TRBD1 (5 bases). This CDR3 has 11 amino acids. V gave up 6 bases and J gave up 4 bases, with 9 bases separating them. Germline CDR1 and CDR2: SQVTM and ANQGSEA. CDR3 region: CSVGGSYGYTF. For the CDR3, the DNA is TGCAGCGTGGGGGGGAGCTATGGCTACACCTTC.

This clone was seen a handful of times. The rearrangement joins TRBV30 to TRBJ1-2, with D possibly being TRBD1 (6 bases). The length of the CDR3 is 13 residues. V lost 4 bases and J 8 bases, leaving 17 bases between the germline ends. Germline V gene data show CDR1 as GTSNPN and CDR2 as SVGIG (reference sequence). The CDR3 sequence: CAWNLQGGGGYTF. In nucleotides, the CDR3 is TGTGCCTGGAACCTACAGGGCGGGGGCGGCTACACCTTC.